This TCR beta chain was captured by sequencing in a study of human T cells and chemical hapten exposure. The CDR3 is made up of 15 amino acids. Germline V CDR1 and CDR2: MGHDK, SYGVNS. To note about this clonotype: Sequence at one end of the junction differs from germline and may be a read error.

TCRdb re-called the RACE reads through MiXCR, storing one row per CDR3 protein. The table shows some 78,000 distinct CDR3 sequences, with under 10% occurring only once. Noted time point: healthy volunteer bleed at 6 weeks. Total RNA was isolated from whole blood that had not been fractionated. The clonotype was recovered from a male donor in good health. Some clones in this sample may be carry-over from other donors' samples. Input material: whole blood. The rearrangement joins TRBV25-1 to TRBJ1-1; TRBD1 aligns across 8 bases. CDR3 amino acids: CASSEQGALDTEDFF. CDR3 DNA sequence: TGTGCCAGCAGTGAACAGGGGGCGCTGGACACTGAAGATTTCTTT.